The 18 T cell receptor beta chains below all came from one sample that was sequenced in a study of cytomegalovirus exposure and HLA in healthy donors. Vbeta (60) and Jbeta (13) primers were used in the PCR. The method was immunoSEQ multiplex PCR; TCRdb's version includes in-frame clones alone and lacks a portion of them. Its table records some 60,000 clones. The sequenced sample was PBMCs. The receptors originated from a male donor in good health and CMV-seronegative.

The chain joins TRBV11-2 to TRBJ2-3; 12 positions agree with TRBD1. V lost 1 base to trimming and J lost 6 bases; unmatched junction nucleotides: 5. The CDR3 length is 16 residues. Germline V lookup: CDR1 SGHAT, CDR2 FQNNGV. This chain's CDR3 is CASSLGGTGGKDTQYF. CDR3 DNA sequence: TGTGCCAGCAGCTTAGGTGGGACAGGGGGCAAGGATACGCAGTATTTT.

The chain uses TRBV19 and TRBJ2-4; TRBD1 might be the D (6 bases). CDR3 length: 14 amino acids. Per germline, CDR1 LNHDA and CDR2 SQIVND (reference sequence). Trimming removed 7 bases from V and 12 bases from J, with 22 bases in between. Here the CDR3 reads CASTSQGSTSTQYF. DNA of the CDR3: TGTGCCAGTACCTCTCAGGGGAGTACGTCAACTCAGTACTTC.

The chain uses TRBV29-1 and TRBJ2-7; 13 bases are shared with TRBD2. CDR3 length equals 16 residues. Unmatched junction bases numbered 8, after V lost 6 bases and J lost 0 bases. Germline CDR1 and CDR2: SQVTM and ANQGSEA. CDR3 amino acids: CSVRSTSGGVSYEQYF. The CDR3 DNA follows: TGCAGCGTACGTTCAACTAGCGGGGGGGTCTCCTACGAGCAGTACTTC.

The CDR3 protein is CASSYSIYGTGELFF. CDR3 in DNA: TGTGCCAGCAGTTACTCGATTTACGGCACCGGGGAGCTGTTTTTT. The rearrangement links TRBV6-6 to TRBJ2-2; D not resolved. CDR3 length equals 15 residues. CDR1 is MNHNY, CDR2 SVGAGI, per germline (reference sequence). V lost 0 bases and J 4 bases, leaving 9 bases between the germline ends.

This CDR3 reads CASSLGQGAYEQYF. Here the CDR3 DNA reads TGTGCCAGCAGTTTAGGACAGGGGGCCTACGAGCAGTACTTC. The genes are TRBV27 and TRBJ2-7, with TRBD1 identical over 10 bases. Trimming took 2 bases from V and 2 from J; bases not matched to a gene: 0. CDR3 length: 14 residues. CDR1 and CDR2 (germline): MNHEY, SMNVEV (reference sequence).

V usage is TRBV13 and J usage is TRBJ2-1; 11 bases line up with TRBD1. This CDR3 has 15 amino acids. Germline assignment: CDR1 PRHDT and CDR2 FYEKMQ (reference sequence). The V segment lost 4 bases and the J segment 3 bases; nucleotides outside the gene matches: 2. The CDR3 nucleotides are TGTGCCAGCAGCTCCGGGACAGGGGGCTACAATGAGCAGTTCTTC. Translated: CASSSGTGGYNEQFF.

The CDR3 spells CASSLGRQGNTEAFF. CDR3 DNA: TGTGCCAGCAGCCTCGGTCGTCAGGGGAACACTGAAGCTTTCTTT. V and J are TRBV7-9 and TRBJ1-1; TRBD1 is a possible D gene (5 bases). V was pared by 5 bases and J by 1 base, with 14 bases between. The CDR3 spans 15 residues. Germline CDR1 SEHNR, CDR2 FQNEAQ (reference sequence). The whole variable domain, filled in from reference TRBV7-9 and TRBJ1-1, reads DTGVSQNPRHKITKRGQNVTFRCDPISEHNRLYWYRQTLGQGPEFLTYFQNEAQLEKSRLLSDRFSAERPKGSFSTLEIQRTEQGDSAMYLCASSLGRQGNTEAFFGQGTRLTVV.

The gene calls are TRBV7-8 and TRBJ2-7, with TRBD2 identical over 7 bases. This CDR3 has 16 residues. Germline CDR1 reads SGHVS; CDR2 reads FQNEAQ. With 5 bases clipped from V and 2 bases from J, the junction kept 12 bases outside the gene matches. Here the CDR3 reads CASSLQRDRRTYEQYF. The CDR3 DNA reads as TGTGCCAGCAGCCTCCAGCGGGACCGGAGGACCTACGAGCAGTACTTC.

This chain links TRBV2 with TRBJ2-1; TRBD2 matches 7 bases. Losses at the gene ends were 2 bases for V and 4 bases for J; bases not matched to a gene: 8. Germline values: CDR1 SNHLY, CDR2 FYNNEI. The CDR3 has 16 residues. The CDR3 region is CASSELGGGIYNEQFF. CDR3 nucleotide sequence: TGTGCCAGCAGTGAATTGGGCGGGGGAATTTACAATGAGCAGTTCTTC.

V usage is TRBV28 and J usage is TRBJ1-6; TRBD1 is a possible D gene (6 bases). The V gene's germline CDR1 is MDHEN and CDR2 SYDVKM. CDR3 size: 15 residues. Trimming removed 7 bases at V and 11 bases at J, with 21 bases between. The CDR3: CASTLGTPSVTPLHF. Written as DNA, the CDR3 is TGTGCCAGCACCCTAGGGACACCCTCCGTTACACCCCTCCACTTT.

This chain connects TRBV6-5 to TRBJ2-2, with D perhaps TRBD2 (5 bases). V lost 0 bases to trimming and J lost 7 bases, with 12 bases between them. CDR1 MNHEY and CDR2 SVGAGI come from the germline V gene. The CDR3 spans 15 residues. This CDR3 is CASSYSVVGLGELFF. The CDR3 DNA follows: TGTGCCAGCAGTTACTCGGTAGTAGGACTCGGGGAGCTGTTTTTT.

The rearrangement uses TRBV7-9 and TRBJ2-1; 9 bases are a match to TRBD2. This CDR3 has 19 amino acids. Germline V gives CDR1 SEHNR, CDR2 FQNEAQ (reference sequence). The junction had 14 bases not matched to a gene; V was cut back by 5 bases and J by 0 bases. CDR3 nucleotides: TGTGCCAGCAGCCTCCGAAGACTAGCGGAGATGAGCTCCTACAATGAGCAGTTCTTC. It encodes CASSLRRLAEMSSYNEQFF.

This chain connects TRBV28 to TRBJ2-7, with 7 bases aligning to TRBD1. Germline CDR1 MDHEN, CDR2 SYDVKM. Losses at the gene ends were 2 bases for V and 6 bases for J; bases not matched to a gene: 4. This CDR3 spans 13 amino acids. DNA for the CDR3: TGTGCCAGCAGTTTAAGGGGGCTCGCCGAGCAGTACTTC. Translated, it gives CASSLRGLAEQYF.

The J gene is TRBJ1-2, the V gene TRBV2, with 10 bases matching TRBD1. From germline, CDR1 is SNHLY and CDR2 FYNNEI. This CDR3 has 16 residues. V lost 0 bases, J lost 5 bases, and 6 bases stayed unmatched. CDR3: CASSEARPGQGYGYTF. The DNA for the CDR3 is TGTGCCAGCAGTGAAGCACGTCCGGGACAGGGGTATGGCTACACCTTC.

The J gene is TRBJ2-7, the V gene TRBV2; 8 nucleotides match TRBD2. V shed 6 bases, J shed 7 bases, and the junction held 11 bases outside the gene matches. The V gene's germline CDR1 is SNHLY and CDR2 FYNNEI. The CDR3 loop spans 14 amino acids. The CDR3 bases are TGTGCCAGCAGGGGGACTAGTTTGGCGGGAGAGCAGTACTTC. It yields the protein CASRGTSLAGEQYF.

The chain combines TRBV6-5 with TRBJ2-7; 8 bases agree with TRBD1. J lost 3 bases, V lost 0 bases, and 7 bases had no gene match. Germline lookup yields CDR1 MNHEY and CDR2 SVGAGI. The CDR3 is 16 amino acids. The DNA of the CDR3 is TGTGCCAGCAGTTACTCGACGGGCGGACAGGGCTACGAGCAGTACTTC. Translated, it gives CASSYSTGGQGYEQYF.

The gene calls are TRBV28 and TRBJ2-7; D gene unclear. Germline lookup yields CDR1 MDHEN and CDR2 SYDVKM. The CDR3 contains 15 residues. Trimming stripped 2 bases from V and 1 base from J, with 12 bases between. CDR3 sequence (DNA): TGTGCCAGCAGTTTACCAGTTCCCCTTTCCTACGAGCAGTACTTC. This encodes CASSLPVPLSYEQYF.

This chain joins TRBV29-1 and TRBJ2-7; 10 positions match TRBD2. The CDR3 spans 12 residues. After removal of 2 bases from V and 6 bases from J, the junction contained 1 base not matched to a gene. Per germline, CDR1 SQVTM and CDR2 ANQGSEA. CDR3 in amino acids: CSVELAGAEQYF. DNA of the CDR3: TGCAGCGTTGAACTAGCGGGAGCCGAGCAGTACTTC.